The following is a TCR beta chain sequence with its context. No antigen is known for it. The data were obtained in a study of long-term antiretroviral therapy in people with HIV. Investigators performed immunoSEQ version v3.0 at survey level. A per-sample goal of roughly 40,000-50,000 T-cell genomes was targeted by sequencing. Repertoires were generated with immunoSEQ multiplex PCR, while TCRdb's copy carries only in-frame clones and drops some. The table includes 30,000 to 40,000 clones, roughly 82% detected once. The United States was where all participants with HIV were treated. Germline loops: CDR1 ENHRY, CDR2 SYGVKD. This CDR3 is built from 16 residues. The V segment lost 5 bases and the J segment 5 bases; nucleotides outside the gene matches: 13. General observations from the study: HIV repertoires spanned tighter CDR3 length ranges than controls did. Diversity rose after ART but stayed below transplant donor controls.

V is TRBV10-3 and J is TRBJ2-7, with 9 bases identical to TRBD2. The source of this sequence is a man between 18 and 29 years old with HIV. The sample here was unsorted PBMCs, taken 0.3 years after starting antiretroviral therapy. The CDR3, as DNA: TGTGCCATCAGTCTTTCTGTTGCGGGGGGGGGCAACGAGCAGTACTTC. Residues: CAISLSVAGGGNEQYF.